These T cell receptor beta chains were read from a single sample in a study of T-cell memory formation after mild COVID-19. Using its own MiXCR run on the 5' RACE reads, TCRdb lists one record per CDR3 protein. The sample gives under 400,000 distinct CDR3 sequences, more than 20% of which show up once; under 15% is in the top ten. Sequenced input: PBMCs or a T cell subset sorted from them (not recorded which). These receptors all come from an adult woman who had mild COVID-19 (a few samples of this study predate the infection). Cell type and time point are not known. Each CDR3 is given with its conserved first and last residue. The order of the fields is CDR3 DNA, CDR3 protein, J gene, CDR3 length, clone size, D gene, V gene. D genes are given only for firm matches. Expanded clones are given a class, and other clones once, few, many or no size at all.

TGTGCCAGCAGTGAATATGTGGTAATTTCGTCCTACAATGAGCAGTTCTTC	CASSEYVVISSYNEQFF	TRBJ2-1	17	once	-	TRBV6-1
TGTGCCAGCAGCCCCGTCCCGGGACAGGGTTCTATGGGCCTGAACACTGAAGCTTTCTTT	CASSPVPGQGSMGLNTEAFF	TRBJ1-1	20	-	TRBD1	TRBV9
TGCGCCAGCAGCCAAGACACGGGACAGCCCCCGGCCAGAGAAGAGACCCAGTACTTC	CASSQDTGQPPAREETQYF	TRBJ2-5	19	-	TRBD1	TRBV4-3
TGTGCCAGCAGTGAGGGACTAGCGGGAGCGAGGGATACGCAGTATTTT	CASSEGLAGARDTQYF	TRBJ2-3	16	few	TRBD2	TRBV25-1
TGCAGTGCTAGAGATGGGCTAGCGGGAGGGAATGAGCAGTTCTTC	CSARDGLAGGNEQFF	TRBJ2-1	15	-	TRBD2	TRBV20-1
TGTGCCACCAGTGACGGCAGCGTAGAGACCCAGTACTTC	CATSDGSVETQYF	TRBJ2-5	13	-	-	TRBV24-1
TGTGCCAGCAGTTCGGGACAGGGTTTCTACGAGCAGTACTTC	CASSSGQGFYEQYF	TRBJ2-7	14	-	TRBD1	TRBV6-6
TGTGCCAGCAGCCTCGGACAGGGGGCTTCCTACGAGCAGTACTTC	CASSLGQGASYEQYF	TRBJ2-7	15	many	TRBD1	TRBV9
TGTGCCAGCAGCCAAGTAGGGCACAGCTCCTATAATTCACCCCTCCACTTT	CASSQVGHSSYNSPLHF	TRBJ1-6	17	few	-	TRBV3-1
TGCAGCGTTGAAACGGAAATGAACACTGAAGCTTTCTTT	CSVETEMNTEAFF	TRBJ1-1	13	few	-	TRBV29-1
TGCAGTGCTACCGGAAATAGACGTGGCTACACCTTC	CSATGNRRGYTF	TRBJ1-2	12	few	-	TRBV20-1
TGTGCCAGCAGCGGGAGCTCCTACAATGAGCAGTTCTTC	CASSGSSYNEQFF	TRBJ2-1	13	many	-	TRBV5-4
TGTGCCAGCAGATACTATCAGACAGGACGGGAGCAGTACTTC	CASRYYQTGREQYF	TRBJ2-7	14	-	-	TRBV27
TGTGCCATCAGTATGACAGCAGATCAGCCCCAGCATTTT	CAISMTADQPQHF	TRBJ1-5	13	-	-	TRBV10-3
TGTGCCAGCAGTAGCAGGACAGGTAGCATGTACGAGCAGTACTTC	CASSSRTGSMYEQYF	TRBJ2-7	15	-	TRBD1	TRBV12-3/TRBV12-4
TGTGCCAGCAGCGTAATACCCGGGCCCCTATCTGGCACAGATACGCAGTATTTT	CASSVIPGPLSGTDTQYF	TRBJ2-3	18	few	-	TRBV7-9
TGTGCCAGCAGTGAGAGGCATATTGGTGGGAGAACCTACGAGCAGTACTTC	CASSERHIGGRTYEQYF	TRBJ2-7	17	-	-	TRBV25-1
TGCAGTGCTGGGTGGGGGGGGAAGTATAGTCAGCCCCAGCATTTT	CSAGWGGKYSQPQHF	TRBJ1-5	15	-	-	TRBV20-1
TGTGCCAGCAGCCGGACCCCCCATGAGCAGTTCTTC	CASSRTPHEQFF	TRBJ2-1	12	-	-	TRBV7-9
TGCGCCAGCAGCTCGGACAGGGCATACAATGAGCAGTTCTTC	CASSSDRAYNEQFF	TRBJ2-1	14	many	TRBD1	TRBV5-1
TGTGCCAGCAGTGAAGCCCCCGGGGGGAGGAATACGCAGTATTTT	CASSEAPGGRNTQYF	TRBJ2-3	15	-	TRBD2	TRBV6-1
TGTGCCAGCAGTTTTGAATGGCCTAGGCGAACCGGGGAGCTGTTTTTT	CASSFEWPRRTGELFF	TRBJ2-2	16	few	-	TRBV12-3/TRBV12-4
TGTGCCAGCAGTTACTCAAACAGGGCGGGTGAGCAGTTCTTC	CASSYSNRAGEQFF	TRBJ2-1	14	few	-	TRBV6-2/TRBV6-3
TGTGCCAGCAGCTTCCGGGACAGGGGTTTTTTGGAAGAGACCCAGTACTTC	CASSFRDRGFLEETQYF	TRBJ2-5	17	-	TRBD1	TRBV7-6
TGTGCCACGGGACAGGGGGCAGGGGGCAATCAGCCCCAGCATTTT	CATGQGAGGNQPQHF	TRBJ1-5	15	few	TRBD1	TRBV7-9
TGCAGCGTCCGGACAGGGCCTACTGAAGCTTTCTTT	CSVRTGPTEAFF	TRBJ1-1	12	few	TRBD1	TRBV29-1
TGCGCCAGCAGCTTGGGGGACGGTGGCTACACCTTC	CASSLGDGGYTF	TRBJ1-2	12	many	-	TRBV5-1
TGCGCCAGCAGCTTGGGGGCAGGGGGAGGAGATACGCAGTATTTT	CASSLGAGGGDTQYF	TRBJ2-3	15	few	-	TRBV5-1
TGTGCCAGCAGCAACCCCCACGACATTGGCTACACCTTC	CASSNPHDIGYTF	TRBJ1-2	13	-	-	TRBV13
TGTGCCAGCAGCTTCATAGTTGGTGAAAAACTGTTTTTT	CASSFIVGEKLFF	TRBJ1-4	13	-	-	TRBV5-5
TGTGCCACCAGCAGAGATTGGATAGCTAGGACCCACAATGAGCAGTTCTTC	CATSRDWIARTHNEQFF	TRBJ2-1	17	-	-	TRBV15
TGCAGCGTTGAAGAGGATCGAGGGGCCAACTACGAGCAGTACTTC	CSVEEDRGANYEQYF	TRBJ2-7	15	-	-	TRBV29-1
TGTGCCAGCAGTCCCCCCCGGGGGAGCACTGAAGCTTTCTTT	CASSPPRGSTEAFF	TRBJ1-1	14	-	-	TRBV6-2/TRBV6-3
TGTGCCTCCCCCCTGTTGAATGGCTACACCTTC	CASPLLNGYTF	TRBJ1-2	11	-	-	TRBV3-1
TGTGCCAGAGAAATAGCGGGGGGTGTAGATACGCAGTATTTT	CAREIAGGVDTQYF	TRBJ2-3	14	few	TRBD2	TRBV2
TGTGCCAGCAGCCCCCGGGGGGCCTCCTCCTACGAGCAGTACTTC	CASSPRGASSYEQYF	TRBJ2-7	15	few	-	TRBV6-2/TRBV6-3
TGTGCCAGCCGAAAAGGGGGAACCTACGAGCAGTACTTC	CASRKGGTYEQYF	TRBJ2-7	13	-	-	TRBV12-3/TRBV12-4
TGTGCCAGCAGCTTAGGACGGGGCAGGAACACTGAAGCTTTCTTT	CASSLGRGRNTEAFF	TRBJ1-1	15	-	-	TRBV7-9
TGTGCCAGCAGCGCTCTGACCCCGGGCGGCACAGATACGCAGTATTTT	CASSALTPGGTDTQYF	TRBJ2-3	16	few	-	TRBV7-9
TGTGCCAGCAGCTTAACAGGGAACTATGGCTACACCTTC	CASSLTGNYGYTF	TRBJ1-2	13	many	-	TRBV12-3/TRBV12-4
TGTGCCAGCAGCCAATCCGGGACAGGGGCGATTGGCTACACCTTC	CASSQSGTGAIGYTF	TRBJ1-2	15	few	TRBD1	TRBV27
TGTGCCACCAGTGACCCAACAGGGTCAGATACGCAGTATTTT	CATSDPTGSDTQYF	TRBJ2-3	14	few	-	TRBV24-1
TGTGCCAGCAGTTATTCCCCAAAGGGTTACTTCGGTGAAAAACTGTTTTTT	CASSYSPKGYFGEKLFF	TRBJ1-4	17	few	-	TRBV6-5
TGTGCCAGCAGTCTCCTTTCCCTAGGGGGGGAGCTGTTTTTT	CASSLLSLGGELFF	TRBJ2-2	14	-	-	TRBV27
TGTGCCAGCAGTGACGGGCCGCGAAACACCATATATTTT	CASSDGPRNTIYF	TRBJ1-3	13	few	-	TRBV7-2
TGTGCCAGCAGGGGGACAGTTTATGGCTACACCTTC	CASRGTVYGYTF	TRBJ1-2	12	-	TRBD1	TRBV6-1
TGTGCCATCAGTGATAGGGGAACGTTTGGGGAGACCCAGTACTTC	CAISDRGTFGETQYF	TRBJ2-5	15	-	-	TRBV10-3
TGTGCCAGCAGTCCCGCAGGGACAGGGGTCCACGAGCAGTACTTC	CASSPAGTGVHEQYF	TRBJ2-7	15	many	TRBD1	TRBV6-5
TGCGCCAGCAGGGCAATCACCGGGAACATTCAGTACTTC	CASRAITGNIQYF	TRBJ2-4	13	many	-	TRBV5-1
TGTGCCAGCAGAGAAGGGCTAGCGGTATCCTACGAGCAGTACTTC	CASREGLAVSYEQYF	TRBJ2-7	15	once	TRBD2	TRBV27
TGTGCCAGCATGTACAGGGTCCTTGATGGCTACACCTTC	CASMYRVLDGYTF	TRBJ1-2	13	few	-	TRBV6-1
TGTGCCAGCAGTTCATTTTCCGGTCTACCGGGAGAGACCCAGTACTTC	CASSSFSGLPGETQYF	TRBJ2-5	16	-	-	TRBV12-3/TRBV12-4
TGTGCCACCAATGGGGTGAGCTCCTACAATGAGCAGTTCTTC	CATNGVSSYNEQFF	TRBJ2-1	14	-	-	TRBV12-3/TRBV12-4